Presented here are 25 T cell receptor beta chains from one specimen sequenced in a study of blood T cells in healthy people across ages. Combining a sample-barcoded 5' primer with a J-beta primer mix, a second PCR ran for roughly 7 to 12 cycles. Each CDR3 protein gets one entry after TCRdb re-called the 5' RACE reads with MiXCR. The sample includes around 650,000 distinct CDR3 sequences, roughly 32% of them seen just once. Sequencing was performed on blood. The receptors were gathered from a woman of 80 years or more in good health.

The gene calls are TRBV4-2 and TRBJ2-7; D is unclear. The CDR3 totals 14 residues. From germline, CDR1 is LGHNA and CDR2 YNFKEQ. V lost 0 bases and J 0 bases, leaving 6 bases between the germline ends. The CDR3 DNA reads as TGTGCCAGCAGCCAAGAAGTTAGCTCCTACGAGCAGTACTTC. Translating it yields CASSQEVSSYEQYF.

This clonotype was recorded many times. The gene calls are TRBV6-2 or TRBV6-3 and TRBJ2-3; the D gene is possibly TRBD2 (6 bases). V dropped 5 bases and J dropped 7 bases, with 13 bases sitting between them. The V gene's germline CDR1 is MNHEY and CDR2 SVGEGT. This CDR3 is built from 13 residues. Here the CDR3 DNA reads TGTGCCAGCAGTGCCCGCGCGGGGAATACGCAGTATTTT. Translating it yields CASSARAGNTQYF.

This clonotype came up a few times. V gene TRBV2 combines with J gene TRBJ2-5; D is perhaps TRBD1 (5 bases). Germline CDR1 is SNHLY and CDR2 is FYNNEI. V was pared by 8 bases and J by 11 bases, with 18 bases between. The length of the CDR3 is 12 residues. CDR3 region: CASGRTTYGQYF. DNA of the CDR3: TGTGCCAGCGGACGGACAACCTACGGGCAGTACTTC.

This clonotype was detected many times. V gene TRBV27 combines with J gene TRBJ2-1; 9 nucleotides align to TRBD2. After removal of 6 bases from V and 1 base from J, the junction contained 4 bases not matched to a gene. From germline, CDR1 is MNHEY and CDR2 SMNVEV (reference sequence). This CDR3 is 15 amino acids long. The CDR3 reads CASRLLAGSYNEQFF. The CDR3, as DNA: TGTGCCAGCAGGCTCCTAGCGGGGTCCTACAATGAGCAGTTCTTC.

The DNA for the CDR3 is TGCGCCAGCAGCATGGCCCCCAGGGGGAACACTGAAGCTTTCTTT. Encoded protein: CASSMAPRGNTEAFF. The rearrangement uses TRBV5-1 and TRBJ1-1, with D tentatively TRBD1 (6 bases). Looked up from germline, CDR1 is SGHRS and CDR2 is YFSETQ. The CDR3 runs 15 residues. Trimming pared 4 bases from V and 1 base from J, leaving 14 bases between.

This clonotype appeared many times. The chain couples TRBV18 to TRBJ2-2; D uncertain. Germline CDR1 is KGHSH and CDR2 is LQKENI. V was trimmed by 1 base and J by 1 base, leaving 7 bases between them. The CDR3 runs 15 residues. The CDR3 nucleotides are TGTGCCAGCTCACCACTCGACCAGAACACCGGGGAGCTGTTTTTT. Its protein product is CASSPLDQNTGELFF.

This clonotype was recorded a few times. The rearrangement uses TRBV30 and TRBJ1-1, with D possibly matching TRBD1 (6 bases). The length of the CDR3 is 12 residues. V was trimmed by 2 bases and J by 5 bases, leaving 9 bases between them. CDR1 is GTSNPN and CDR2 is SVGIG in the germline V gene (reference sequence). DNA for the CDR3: TGTGCCTGGAGTCAACAGGGAACTGAAGCTTTCTTT. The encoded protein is CAWSQQGTEAFF.

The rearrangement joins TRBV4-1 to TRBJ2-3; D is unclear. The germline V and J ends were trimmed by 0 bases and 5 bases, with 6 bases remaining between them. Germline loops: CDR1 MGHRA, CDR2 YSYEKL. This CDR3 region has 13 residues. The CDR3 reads CASSQDPIDTQYF. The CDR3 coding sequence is TGCGCCAGCAGCCAAGATCCAATAGATACGCAGTATTTT.

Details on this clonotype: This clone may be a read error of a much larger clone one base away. DNA for the CDR3: TGTGCCAGCAAGGCGCCGTGCCAAGAGACCCAGTACTTC. The encoded protein is CASKAPCQETQYF. The chain couples TRBV6-6 to TRBJ2-5, with D uncertain. Germline CDR1 and CDR2: MNHNY and SVGAGI (reference sequence). The CDR3 is 13 amino acids. Trimming cost V 7 bases and J 1 base, with 10 bases left between them.

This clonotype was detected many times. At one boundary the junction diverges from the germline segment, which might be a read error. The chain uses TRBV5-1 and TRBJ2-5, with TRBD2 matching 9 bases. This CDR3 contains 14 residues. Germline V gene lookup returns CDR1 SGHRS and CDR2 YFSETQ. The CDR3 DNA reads TGTGCCAGCAGCTTAGCGGGGGAACAAGAGACCCAGTACTTC. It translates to CASSLAGEQETQYF. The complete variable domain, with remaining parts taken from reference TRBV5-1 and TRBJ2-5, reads KAGVTQTPRYLIKTRGQQVTLSCSPISGHRSVSWYQQTPGQGLQFLFEYFSETQRNKGNFPGRFSGRQFSNSRSEMNVSTLELGDSALYLCASSLAGEQETQYFGPGTRLLVL.

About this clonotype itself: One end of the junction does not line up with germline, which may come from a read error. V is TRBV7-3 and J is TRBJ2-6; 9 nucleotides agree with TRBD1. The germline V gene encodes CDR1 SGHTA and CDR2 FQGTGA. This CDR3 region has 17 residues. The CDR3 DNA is TGTGCCAGCAGCTTCGGACAGGGGTTCCCTGGGGCCAACGCCCTGACTTTC. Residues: CASSFGQGFPGANALTF.

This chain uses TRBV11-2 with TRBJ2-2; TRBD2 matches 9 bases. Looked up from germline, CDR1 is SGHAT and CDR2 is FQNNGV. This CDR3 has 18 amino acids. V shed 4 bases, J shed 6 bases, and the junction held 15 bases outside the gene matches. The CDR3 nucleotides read TGTGCCAGCAGCTCCATCCAAGCGGGGGGCCGTATCGCCGGGGAGCTGTTTTTT. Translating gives CASSSIQAGGRIAGELFF.

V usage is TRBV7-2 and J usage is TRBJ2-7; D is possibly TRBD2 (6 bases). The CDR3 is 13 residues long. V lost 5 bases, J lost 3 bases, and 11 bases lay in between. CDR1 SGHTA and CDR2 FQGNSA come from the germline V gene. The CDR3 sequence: CASSRDLDYEQYF. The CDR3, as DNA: TGTGCCAGCAGCCGGGACTTAGACTACGAGCAGTACTTC.

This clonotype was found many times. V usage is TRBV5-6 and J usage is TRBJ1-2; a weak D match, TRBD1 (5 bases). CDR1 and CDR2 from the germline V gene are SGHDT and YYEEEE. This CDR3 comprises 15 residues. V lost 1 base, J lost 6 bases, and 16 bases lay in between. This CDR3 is CASSLWGGTIDGYTF. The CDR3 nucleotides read TGTGCCAGCAGCTTGTGGGGAGGGACTATAGATGGCTACACCTTC.

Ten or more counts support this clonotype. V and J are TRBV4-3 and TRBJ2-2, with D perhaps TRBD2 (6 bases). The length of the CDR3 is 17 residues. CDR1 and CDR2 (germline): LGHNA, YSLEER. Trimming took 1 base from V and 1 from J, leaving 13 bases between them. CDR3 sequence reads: CASSQGAGSGNTGELFF. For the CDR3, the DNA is TGCGCCAGCAGCCAAGGAGCGGGTTCGGGGAACACCGGGGAGCTGTTTTTT.

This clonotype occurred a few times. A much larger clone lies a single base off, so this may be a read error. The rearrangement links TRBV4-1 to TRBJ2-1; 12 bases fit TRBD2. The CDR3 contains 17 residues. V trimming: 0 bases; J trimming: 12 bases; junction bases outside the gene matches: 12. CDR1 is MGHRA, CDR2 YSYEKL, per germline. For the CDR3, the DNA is TGCGCCAGCAGCCAAGATCGGGCTAGCGGGGGGGGAAGTGTGCAGTTCTTC. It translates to CASSQDRASGGGSVQFF.

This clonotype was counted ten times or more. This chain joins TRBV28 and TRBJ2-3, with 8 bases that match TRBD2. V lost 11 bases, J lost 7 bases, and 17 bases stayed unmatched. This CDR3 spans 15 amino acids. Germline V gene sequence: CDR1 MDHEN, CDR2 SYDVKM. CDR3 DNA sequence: TGTGCCTTACCCGGCGGACTAGCATTGTTCTATACGCAGTATTTT. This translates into CALPGGLALFYTQYF.

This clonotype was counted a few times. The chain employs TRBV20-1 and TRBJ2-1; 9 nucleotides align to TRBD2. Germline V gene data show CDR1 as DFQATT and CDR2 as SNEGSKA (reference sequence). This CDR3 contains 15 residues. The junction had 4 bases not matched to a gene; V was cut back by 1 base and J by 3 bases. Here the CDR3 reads CSARGSGSLYNEQFF. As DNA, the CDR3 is TGCAGTGCTAGAGGTAGCGGGAGCCTCTACAATGAGCAGTTCTTC.

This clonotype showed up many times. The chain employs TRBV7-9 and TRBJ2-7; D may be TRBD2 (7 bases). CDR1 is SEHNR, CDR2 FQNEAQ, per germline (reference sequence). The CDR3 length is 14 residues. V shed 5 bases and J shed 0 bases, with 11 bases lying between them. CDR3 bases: TGTGCCAGCAGCCCAGCGGGACACTCCTACGAGCAGTACTTC. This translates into CASSPAGHSYEQYF.

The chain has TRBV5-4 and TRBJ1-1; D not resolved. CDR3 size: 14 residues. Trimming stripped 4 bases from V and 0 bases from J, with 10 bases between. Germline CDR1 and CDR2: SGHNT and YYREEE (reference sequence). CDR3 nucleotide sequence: TGTGCCAGCAGCCGCCCAGGATTGAACACTGAAGCTTTCTTT. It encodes CASSRPGLNTEAFF. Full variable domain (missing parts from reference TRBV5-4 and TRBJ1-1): ETGVTQSPTHLIKTRGQQVTLRCSSQSGHNTVSWYQQALGQGPQFIFQYYREEENGRGNFPPRFSGLQFPNYSSELNVNALELDDSALYLCASSRPGLNTEAFFGQGTRLTVV.

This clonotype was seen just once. The CDR3 nucleotides read TGCAGTGCGCCCGACTTCACCATCAGCGGCGAGACCCAGTACTTC. This encodes CSAPDFTISGETQYF. The genes are TRBV20-1 and TRBJ2-5, with D possibly being TRBD2 (5 bases). Looked up from germline, CDR1 is DFQATT and CDR2 is SNEGSKA (reference sequence). The CDR3 runs 15 residues. V was clipped by 6 bases and J by 5 bases, with 22 bases between them.

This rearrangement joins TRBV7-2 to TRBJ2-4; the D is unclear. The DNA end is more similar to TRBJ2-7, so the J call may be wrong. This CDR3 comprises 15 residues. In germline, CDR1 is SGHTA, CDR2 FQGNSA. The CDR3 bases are TGTGCCAGCAGCTTAGCGTTGGGATCTGGGCGCGAGCAGTACTTC. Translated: CASSLALGSGREQYF.

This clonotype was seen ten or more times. CDR3 bases: TGTGCCAGCAGCCAGACCTCCGGGACTAGGTTCTTC. Translation gives CASSQTSGTRFF. The chain couples TRBV3-1 to TRBJ2-1; TRBD2 aligns across 8 bases. The germline V gene encodes CDR1 LGHDT and CDR2 YNNKEL (reference sequence). J lost 15 bases, V lost 3 bases, and 7 bases had no gene match. The CDR3 is 12 residues long.

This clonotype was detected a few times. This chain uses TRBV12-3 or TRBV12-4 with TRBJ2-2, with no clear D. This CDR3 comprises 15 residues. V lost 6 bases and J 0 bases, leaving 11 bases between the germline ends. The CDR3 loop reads CASSRPPTNTGELFF. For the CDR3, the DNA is TGTGCCAGCAGCCGGCCGCCCACGAACACCGGGGAGCTGTTTTTT.

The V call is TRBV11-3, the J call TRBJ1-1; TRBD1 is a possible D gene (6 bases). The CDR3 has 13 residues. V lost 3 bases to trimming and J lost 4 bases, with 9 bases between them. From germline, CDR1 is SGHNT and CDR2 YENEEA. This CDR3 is CASSFGQSTEAFF. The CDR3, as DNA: TGTGCCAGCAGCTTCGGACAGTCCACTGAAGCTTTCTTT.